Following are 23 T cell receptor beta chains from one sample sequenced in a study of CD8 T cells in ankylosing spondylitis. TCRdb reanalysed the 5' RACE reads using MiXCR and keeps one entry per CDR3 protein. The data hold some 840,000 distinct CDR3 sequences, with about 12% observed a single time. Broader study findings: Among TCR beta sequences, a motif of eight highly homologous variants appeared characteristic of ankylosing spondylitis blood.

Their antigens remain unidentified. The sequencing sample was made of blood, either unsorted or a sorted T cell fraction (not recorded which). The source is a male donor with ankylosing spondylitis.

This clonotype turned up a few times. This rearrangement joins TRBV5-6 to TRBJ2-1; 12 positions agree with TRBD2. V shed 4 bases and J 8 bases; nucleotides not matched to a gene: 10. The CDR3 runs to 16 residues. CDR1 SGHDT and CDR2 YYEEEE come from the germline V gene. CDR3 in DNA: TGTGCCAGCAGCCGGGAACCGACTAGCGGGAGCTATGAGCAGTTCTTC. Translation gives CASSREPTSGSYEQFF.

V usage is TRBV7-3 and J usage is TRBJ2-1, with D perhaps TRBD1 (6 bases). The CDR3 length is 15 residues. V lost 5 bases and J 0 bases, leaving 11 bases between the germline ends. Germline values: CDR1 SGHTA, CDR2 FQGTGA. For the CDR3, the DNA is TGTGCCAGCAGCCGGGACACCTCCTCCTACAATGAGCAGTTCTTC. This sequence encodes CASSRDTSSYNEQFF.

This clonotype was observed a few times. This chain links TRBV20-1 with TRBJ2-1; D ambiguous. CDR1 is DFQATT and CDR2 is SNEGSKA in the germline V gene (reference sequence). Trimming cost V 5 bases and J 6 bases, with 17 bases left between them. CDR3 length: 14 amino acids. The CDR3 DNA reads TGCAGTGCTCTTGACCACCCGGCGGCCAATGAGCAGTTCTTC. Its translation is CSALDHPAANEQFF.

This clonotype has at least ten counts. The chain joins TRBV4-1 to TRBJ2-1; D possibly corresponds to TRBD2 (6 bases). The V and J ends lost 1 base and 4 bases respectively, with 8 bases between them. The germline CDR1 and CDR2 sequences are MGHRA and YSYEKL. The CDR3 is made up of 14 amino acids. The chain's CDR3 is CASSQASAYNEQFF. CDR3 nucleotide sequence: TGCGCCAGCAGCCAAGCTAGCGCATACAATGAGCAGTTCTTC.

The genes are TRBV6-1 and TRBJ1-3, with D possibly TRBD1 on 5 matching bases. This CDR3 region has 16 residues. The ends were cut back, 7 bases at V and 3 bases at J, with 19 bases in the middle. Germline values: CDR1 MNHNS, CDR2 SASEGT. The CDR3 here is CASTPLAGGSGNTIYF. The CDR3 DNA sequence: TGTGCCAGCACCCCCCTCGCGGGGGGAAGTGGAAACACCATATATTTT.

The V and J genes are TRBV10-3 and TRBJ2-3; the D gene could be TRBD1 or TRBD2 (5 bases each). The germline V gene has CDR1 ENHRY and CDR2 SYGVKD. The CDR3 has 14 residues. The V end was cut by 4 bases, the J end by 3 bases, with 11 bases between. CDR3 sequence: CAISGKGSTDTQYF. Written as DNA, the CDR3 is TGTGCCATCAGTGGAAAGGGGAGTACAGATACGCAGTATTTT.

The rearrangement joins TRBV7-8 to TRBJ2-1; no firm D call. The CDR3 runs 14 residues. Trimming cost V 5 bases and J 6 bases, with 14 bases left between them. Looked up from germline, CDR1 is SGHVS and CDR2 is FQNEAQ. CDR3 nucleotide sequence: TGTGCCAGCAGCCATCTACAAAACGTCAATGAGCAGTTCTTC. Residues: CASSHLQNVNEQFF. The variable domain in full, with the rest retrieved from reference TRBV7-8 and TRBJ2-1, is GAGVSQSPRYKVAKRGQDVALRCDPISGHVSLFWYQQALGQGPEFLTYFQNEAQLDKSGLPSDRFFAERPEGSVSTLKIQRTQQEDSAVYLCASSHLQNVNEQFFGPGTRLTVL.

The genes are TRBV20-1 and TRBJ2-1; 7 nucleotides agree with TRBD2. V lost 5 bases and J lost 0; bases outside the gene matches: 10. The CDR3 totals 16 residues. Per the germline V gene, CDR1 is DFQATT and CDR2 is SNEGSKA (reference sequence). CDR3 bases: TGCAGTGCTTCCCAGGAGCGGGGCTTCTCCTACAATGAGCAGTTCTTC. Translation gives CSASQERGFSYNEQFF.

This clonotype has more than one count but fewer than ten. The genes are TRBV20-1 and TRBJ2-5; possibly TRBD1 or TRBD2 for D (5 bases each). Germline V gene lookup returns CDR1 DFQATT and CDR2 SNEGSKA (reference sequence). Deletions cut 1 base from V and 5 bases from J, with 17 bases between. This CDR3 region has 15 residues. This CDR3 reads CSARGGLGVWETQYF. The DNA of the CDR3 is TGCAGTGCTAGAGGGGGCCTGGGGGTCTGGGAGACCCAGTACTTC.

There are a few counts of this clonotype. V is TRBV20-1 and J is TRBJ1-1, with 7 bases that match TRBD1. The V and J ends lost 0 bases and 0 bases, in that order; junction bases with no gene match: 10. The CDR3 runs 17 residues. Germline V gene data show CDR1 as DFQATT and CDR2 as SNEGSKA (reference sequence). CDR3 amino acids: CSAREGGGEGLNTEAFF. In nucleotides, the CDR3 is TGCAGTGCTAGAGAGGGAGGGGGCGAGGGACTGAACACTGAAGCTTTCTTT.

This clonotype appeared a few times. The DNA of the CDR3 is TGTGCCAGCGGGTTAGCATATTCGTCCGGGGAGCTGTTTTTT. Translating it yields CASGLAYSSGELFF. The V gene is TRBV6-9, the J gene TRBJ2-2; D not certain. CDR1 and CDR2 (germline): MNHGY, SVAAGI. Trimming took 8 bases from V and 6 from J, leaving 16 bases between them. This CDR3 is built from 14 residues.

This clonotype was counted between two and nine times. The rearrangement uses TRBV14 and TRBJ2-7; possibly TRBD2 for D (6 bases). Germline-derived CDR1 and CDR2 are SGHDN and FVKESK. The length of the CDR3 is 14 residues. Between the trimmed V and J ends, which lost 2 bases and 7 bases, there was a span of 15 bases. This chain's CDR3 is CASSQISPAGEQYF. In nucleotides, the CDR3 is TGTGCCAGCAGCCAAATAAGCCCCGCGGGGGAGCAGTACTTC.

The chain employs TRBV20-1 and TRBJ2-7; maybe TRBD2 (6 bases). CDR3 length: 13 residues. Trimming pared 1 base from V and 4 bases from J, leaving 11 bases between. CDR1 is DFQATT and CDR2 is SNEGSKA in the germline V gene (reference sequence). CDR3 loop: CSARAGEKYEQYF. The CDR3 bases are TGCAGTGCTAGAGCGGGAGAGAAGTACGAGCAGTACTTC.

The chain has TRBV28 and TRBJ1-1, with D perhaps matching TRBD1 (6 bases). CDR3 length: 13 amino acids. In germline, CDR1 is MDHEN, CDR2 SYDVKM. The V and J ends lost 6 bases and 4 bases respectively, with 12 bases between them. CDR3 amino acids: CASSPGTTTEAFF. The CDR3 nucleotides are TGTGCCAGCAGCCCTGGGACAACCACTGAAGCTTTCTTT.

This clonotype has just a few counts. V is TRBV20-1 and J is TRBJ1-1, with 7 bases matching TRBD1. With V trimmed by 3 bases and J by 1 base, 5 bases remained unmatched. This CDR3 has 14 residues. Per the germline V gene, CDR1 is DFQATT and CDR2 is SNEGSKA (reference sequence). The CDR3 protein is CSASSGTANTEAFF. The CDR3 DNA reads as TGCAGTGCTAGCTCCGGGACAGCGAACACTGAAGCTTTCTTT.

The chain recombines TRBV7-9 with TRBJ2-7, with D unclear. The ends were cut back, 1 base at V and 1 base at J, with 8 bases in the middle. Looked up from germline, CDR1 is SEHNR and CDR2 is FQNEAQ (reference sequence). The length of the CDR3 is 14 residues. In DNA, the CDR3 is TGTGCCAGCAGCTTAGACTCCCTATCCTACGAGCAGTACTTC. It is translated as CASSLDSLSYEQYF.

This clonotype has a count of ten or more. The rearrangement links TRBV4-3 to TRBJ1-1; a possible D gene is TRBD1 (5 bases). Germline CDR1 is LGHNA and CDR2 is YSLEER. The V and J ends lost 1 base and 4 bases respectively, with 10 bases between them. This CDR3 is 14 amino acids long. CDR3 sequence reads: CASSQVERGTEAFF. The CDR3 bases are TGCGCCAGCAGCCAAGTGGAAAGGGGCACTGAAGCTTTCTTT.

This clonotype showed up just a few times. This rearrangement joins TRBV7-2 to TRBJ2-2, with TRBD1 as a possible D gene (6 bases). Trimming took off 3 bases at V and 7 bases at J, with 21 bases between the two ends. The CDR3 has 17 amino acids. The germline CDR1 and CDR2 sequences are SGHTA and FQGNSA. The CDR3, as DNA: TGTGCCAGCAGCTTCCAGCGAACCCGGACAGTTCACGGGGAGCTGTTTTTT. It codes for CASSFQRTRTVHGELFF. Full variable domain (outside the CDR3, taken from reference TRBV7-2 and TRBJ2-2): GAGVSQSPSNKVTEKGKDVELRCDPISGHTALYWYRQSLGQGLEFLIYFQGNSAPDKSGLPSDRFSAERTGGSVSTLTIQRTQQEDSAVYLCASSFQRTRTVHGELFFGEGSRLTVL.

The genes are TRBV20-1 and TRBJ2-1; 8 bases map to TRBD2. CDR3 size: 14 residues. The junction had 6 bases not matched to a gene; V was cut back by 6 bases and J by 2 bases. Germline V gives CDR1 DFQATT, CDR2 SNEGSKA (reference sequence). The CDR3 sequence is CSAKSGSPYNEQFF. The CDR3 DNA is TGCAGTGCCAAGAGCGGGAGTCCCTACAATGAGCAGTTCTTC.

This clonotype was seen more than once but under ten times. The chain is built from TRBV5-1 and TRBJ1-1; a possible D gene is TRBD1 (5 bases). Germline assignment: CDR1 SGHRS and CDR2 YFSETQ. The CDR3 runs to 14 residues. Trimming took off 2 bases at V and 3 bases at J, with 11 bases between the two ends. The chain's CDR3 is CASSFTQGDTEAFF. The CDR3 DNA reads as TGCGCCAGCAGCTTCACTCAGGGTGACACTGAAGCTTTCTTT.

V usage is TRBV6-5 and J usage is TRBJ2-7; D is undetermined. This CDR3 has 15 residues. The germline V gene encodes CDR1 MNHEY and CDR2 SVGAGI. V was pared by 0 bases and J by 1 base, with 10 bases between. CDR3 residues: CASSYSRHSSYEQYF. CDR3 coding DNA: TGTGCCAGCAGTTACTCGAGGCACAGTTCCTACGAGCAGTACTTC.

The CDR3 region is CATSDPRRSYNEQFF. The CDR3 coding sequence is TGTGCCACCAGTGACCCAAGGAGATCCTACAATGAGCAGTTCTTC. V usage is TRBV24-1 and J usage is TRBJ2-1; D is ambiguous. The CDR3 length is 15 residues. V was trimmed by 4 bases and J by 1 base, leaving 10 bases between them. Germline assignment: CDR1 KGHDR and CDR2 SFDVKD.

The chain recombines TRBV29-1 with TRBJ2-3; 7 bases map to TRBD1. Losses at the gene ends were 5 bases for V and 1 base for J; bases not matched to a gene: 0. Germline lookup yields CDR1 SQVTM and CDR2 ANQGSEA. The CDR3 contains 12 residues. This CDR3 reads CSVQGGTDTQYF. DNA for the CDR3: TGCAGCGTTCAGGGGGGCACAGATACGCAGTATTTT.